The rows below give T cell receptor beta chains drawn from one sample of a study of blood T cells in healthy people across ages. Via MiXCR, TCRdb re-called the 5' RACE reads, giving one row per CDR3 protein. Of roughly 700,000 distinct CDR3 sequences in the sample, roughly 49% are singletons; the top ten hold 30% to 40%. The sequenced sample was blood. The receptors were sampled from a woman aged 55-69 years in good health. Each CDR3 is given with its conserved first and last residue. Fields, in order: D gene, clone size, V gene, J gene, CDR3 DNA, CDR3 protein. D genes are given only for firm matches. Clone size is shown for a subset of rows, as once, few, many or a class of expanded clone.

D: TRBD2; size: once; V: TRBV7-2; J: TRBJ2-3; DNA: TGTGCCAGCACCGGACTAGCGGGAGGGCCGGATACGCAGTATTTT; CDR3: CASTGLAGGPDTQYF
D: .; size: .; V: TRBV7-6; J: TRBJ2-3; DNA: TGTGCCAGCAGCCGCAGGCTCATAAGTTACACAGATACGCAGTATTTT; CDR3: CASSRRLISYTDTQYF
D: .; size: .; V: TRBV7-9; J: TRBJ2-7; DNA: TGTGCCAGCAGCCCCCAGGCTAGCGCAAGTGAGCAGTACTTC; CDR3: CASSPQASASEQYF
D: .; size: .; V: TRBV27; J: TRBJ2-1; DNA: TGTGCCAGCAGCCTCACTGTAACGAATGAGCAGTTCTTC; CDR3: CASSLTVTNEQFF
D: .; size: .; V: TRBV28; J: TRBJ2-5; DNA: TGTGCCAGCAGTAGCAACAGGGAATCGGAGACCCAGTACTTC; CDR3: CASSSNRESETQYF
D: .; size: .; V: TRBV4-3; J: TRBJ2-7; DNA: TGCGCCAGCAGCCAAGAGGCCGCAGGCGCGATTACCTACGAGCAGTACTTC; CDR3: CASSQEAAGAITYEQYF
D: .; size: .; V: TRBV9; J: TRBJ2-1; DNA: TGTGCCAGCAGCGGCGGAACGTACAATGAGCAGTTCTTC; CDR3: CASSGGTYNEQFF
D: .; size: few; V: TRBV15; J: TRBJ2-5; DNA: TGTGCCACCAGCCGGTCACGGACCGTCCAAGAGACCCAGTACTTC; CDR3: CATSRSRTVQETQYF
D: TRBD2; size: .; V: TRBV5-1; J: TRBJ2-1; DNA: TGCGCCAGCAGCTCCAGCGGGAGTAATAGAGGGAGCTCCTACAATGAGCAGTTCTTC; CDR3: CASSSSGSNRGSSYNEQFF
D: .; size: .; V: TRBV4-3; J: TRBJ1-2; DNA: TGCGCCAGCAGCCCAACGGAGAACAGTCGAACCATCTATGGCTACACCTTC; CDR3: CASSPTENSRTIYGYTF
D: TRBD2; size: few; V: TRBV5-1; J: TRBJ2-1; DNA: TGCGCCAGCAGCTTGGGGGCTAGCGGCATAGATGAGCAGTTCTTC; CDR3: CASSLGASGIDEQFF
D: .; size: .; V: TRBV10-3; J: TRBJ2-7; DNA: TGTGCCATCAGTGAGTCTGTAACACACACCGAGCAGTACTTC; CDR3: CAISESVTHTEQYF
D: .; size: .; V: TRBV7-2; J: TRBJ1-6; DNA: TGTGCCAGCAGCATACGGGGGGCTAATTCACCCCTCCACTTT; CDR3: CASSIRGANSPLHF
D: .; size: .; V: TRBV12-3/TRBV12-4; J: TRBJ2-3; DNA: TGTGCCAGCACCCCGGTCCCTCAATCTCGAGGTACGCAGTATTTT; CDR3: CASTPVPQSRGTQYF
D: .; size: .; V: TRBV6-2/TRBV6-3; J: TRBJ2-3; DNA: TGTGCCAGCAGCCCCCTTTACAATACGCAGTATTTT; CDR3: CASSPLYNTQYF
D: .; size: few; V: TRBV30; J: TRBJ1-5; DNA: TGTGCCTTTGAGACAGCGGGGCGTCAGCCCCAGCATTTT; CDR3: CAFETAGRQPQHF
D: .; size: .; V: TRBV2; J: TRBJ1-2; DNA: TGTGCCAGCAGTCCTTCAATGAATGATGGCTACACCTTC; CDR3: CASSPSMNDGYTF
D: TRBD1; size: .; V: TRBV24-1; J: TRBJ2-1; DNA: TGTGCCACCAGTGGTAGACAGGGGGCTTCCTACAATGAGCAGTTCTTC; CDR3: CATSGRQGASYNEQFF
D: TRBD2; size: .; V: TRBV7-3; J: TRBJ2-7; DNA: TGTGCCAGCAGCGCATCTAGCGGGAGTCCCCCTGGGGAGCAGTACTTC; CDR3: CASSASSGSPPGEQYF
D: .; size: few; V: TRBV6-2/TRBV6-3; J: TRBJ2-5; DNA: TGTGCCAGCCTCCGGCCTTTTCAAGAGACCCAGTACTTC; CDR3: CASLRPFQETQYF
D: .; size: .; V: TRBV20-1; J: TRBJ1-2; DNA: TGCAGTGGAAAAGCTAACTATGGCTACACCTTC; CDR3: CSGKANYGYTF
D: .; size: .; V: TRBV27; J: TRBJ1-2; DNA: TGTGCCAGCAGTGTATCCTGGGGTTATGGCTACACCTTC; CDR3: CASSVSWGYGYTF
D: .; size: few; V: TRBV7-9; J: TRBJ2-1; DNA: TGTGCCAGCAGCTTAGCGACCCGTTGGGTTTCTGACAATGAGCAGTTCTTC; CDR3: CASSLATRWVSDNEQFF
D: TRBD1; size: .; V: TRBV28; J: TRBJ2-6; DNA: TGTGCCAGCAGCCTTAGGGGACAGGGGGACTCTGGGGCCAACGTCCTGACTTTC; CDR3: CASSLRGQGDSGANVLTF
D: TRBD2; size: .; V: TRBV28; J: TRBJ2-4; DNA: TGTGCCAGCAGTTTTCCCGGGGGGGGGCGGACCTACGAGCAGTACTTT; CDR3: CASSFPGGGRTYEQYF
D: .; size: .; V: TRBV7-9; J: TRBJ2-3; DNA: TGTGCCAGCAGCCTGGGACATCATAGCACAGATACGCAGTATTTT; CDR3: CASSLGHHSTDTQYF
D: .; size: .; V: TRBV5-1; J: TRBJ2-5; DNA: TGCGCCAGCAGCTTGGAATTTGCAGGGGAGGCCCAGTACTTC; CDR3: CASSLEFAGEAQYF
D: .; size: many; V: TRBV6-1; J: TRBJ2-7; DNA: TGTGCCAGCAGTGTCGGACAGGGAGGGATCTACGAGCAGTACTTC; CDR3: CASSVGQGGIYEQYF
D: .; size: few; V: TRBV5-1; J: TRBJ2-3; DNA: TGCGCCAGCAGCGTAGAAGAGCCCGGCGATACGCAGTATTTT; CDR3: CASSVEEPGDTQYF
D: TRBD2; size: .; V: TRBV28; J: TRBJ2-5; DNA: TGTGCCAGCAGTTGGGGACTAGCGGAAGAGACCCAGTACTTC; CDR3: CASSWGLAEETQYF
D: .; size: few; V: TRBV9; J: TRBJ2-1; DNA: TGTGCCAGCAGCGTAGTAGGCGCCAGACCCAATGAGCAGTTCTTC; CDR3: CASSVVGARPNEQFF
D: TRBD2; size: few; V: TRBV4-3; J: TRBJ2-3; DNA: TGCGCCAGCAGCCGGGTTAGCGGGACGAGCACAGATACGCAGTATTTT; CDR3: CASSRVSGTSTDTQYF
D: TRBD1; size: .; V: TRBV27; J: TRBJ1-2; DNA: TGTGCCAGCTCTAAGGTGGGACAGGGGTATGGCTACACCTTC; CDR3: CASSKVGQGYGYTF
D: .; size: .; V: TRBV5-1; J: TRBJ2-5; DNA: TGCGCCAGCAGCTTGGATCTATTGGATGAGCAGTACTTC; CDR3: CASSLDLLDEQYF
D: .; size: few; V: TRBV27; J: TRBJ2-1; DNA: TGTCCCCGGGGCGGTACGTTCTTC; CDR3: CPRGGTFF
D: TRBD2; size: .; V: TRBV29-1; J: TRBJ2-3; DNA: TGCAGCGTTGATGGAGCGGGAGGGAGCACAGATACGCAGTATTTT; CDR3: CSVDGAGGSTDTQYF
D: .; size: .; V: TRBV6-6; J: TRBJ2-5; DNA: TGTGCCAGCAGTTACGGGACTTTTAAAGAGACCCAGTACTTC; CDR3: CASSYGTFKETQYF
D: TRBD2; size: .; V: TRBV9; J: TRBJ2-3; DNA: TGTGCCAGCAGCGTAGCCCCCCTAGCGGGAGGGGTGGATACGCAGTATTTT; CDR3: CASSVAPLAGGVDTQYF
D: .; size: .; V: TRBV4-1; J: TRBJ1-1; DNA: TGCGCCAGCAGCCAAGATTTCCAGAACACTGAAGCTTTCTTT; CDR3: CASSQDFQNTEAFF
D: .; size: .; V: TRBV20-1; J: TRBJ2-7; DNA: TGCAGTGCTAGATCGGGACCCTTATTCTTATACGAGCAGTACTTC; CDR3: CSARSGPLFLYEQYF
D: TRBD1; size: .; V: TRBV5-6; J: TRBJ2-1; DNA: TGTGCCAGCAGCTTGATGAAGGGGACAGGGGCCCCAAGCTCCTACAATGAGCAGTTCTTC; CDR3: CASSLMKGTGAPSSYNEQFF